This TCR beta chain was identified in a study of T-cell reconstitution after alpha-beta-depleted transplantation in children listed by TCRdb under 2016. Regarding the complete study: T-cell immune reconstitution after TCRalphabeta/CD19-depleted allogeneic hematopoietic cell transplantation in children was quantitatively tracked in the study by means of TCR repertoire profiling.

There are a few counts of this clonotype. There is no known antigen for this receptor. Nothing much larger sits one base from this clone, and base qualities are not available. The meaning of the sample's treatment or condition label: allogeneic hematopoietic cell transplantation with graft depleted of TCRalphabeta T cells and CD19 B cells. The transplant recipients were children given TCRalphabeta/CD19-depleted allogeneic hematopoietic cell grafts. Library preparation employed PCR. The reads were generated on an Illumina HiSeq 2500. TCR libraries were prepared with molecular barcoding, using unique molecular identifiers to normalize TCRbeta repertoire quantification. TCRdb took the public reads, trimmed them with fastp at Q25, ran MiXCR for clone calling and kept in-frame beta chains. Every distinct CDR3 protein forms one entry, paired with its most common genes and DNA. This sample has about 980,000 distinct CDR3 sequences in its table, and around 30% of those were observed once. The top ten hold roughly 27% of the sample.

Points the paper makes about the study in general: Apparently early alphabetaT-cell count recovery about two months after transplant reportedly relied on only several hundred rapidly expanded clones derived from non-depleted graft cells. The high TCRbeta diversity at day 60 in some patients was ascribed to recipient T cells and intrathymic progenitors that had survived conditioning. Hyperexpanded clone frequencies declined over subsequent months; after one year, T-cell counts and TCRbeta diversity were mostly attributed to newly produced T cells.

Taken from cysteine to phenylalanine, the CDR3 has 12 residues. The read is trimmed to its CDR3 DNA, 36 bases read in frame from base 1. Trimming removed 6 bases from V and 6 bases from J, leaving 12 bases between the germline ends. Sequences SQVTM (CDR1) and ANQGSEA (CDR2) are obtained from the germline V gene. This sequence uses TRBV29-1 and TRBJ2-1; the D gene may be TRBD1 or TRBD2, since each aligns over 5 bases. The sequence was collected from a boy younger than two who had a stem cell transplant for SCID, so the T cells may come from the graft donor. The sample here was PBMCs, mostly from graft donor cells, taken 360 days after TCRalphabeta/CD19-depleted stem cell transplant. The CDR3 region has the sequence CSVRAGTNEQFF. The sequenced DNA is TGCAGCGTCCGGGCCGGGACCAATGAGCAGTTCTTC.